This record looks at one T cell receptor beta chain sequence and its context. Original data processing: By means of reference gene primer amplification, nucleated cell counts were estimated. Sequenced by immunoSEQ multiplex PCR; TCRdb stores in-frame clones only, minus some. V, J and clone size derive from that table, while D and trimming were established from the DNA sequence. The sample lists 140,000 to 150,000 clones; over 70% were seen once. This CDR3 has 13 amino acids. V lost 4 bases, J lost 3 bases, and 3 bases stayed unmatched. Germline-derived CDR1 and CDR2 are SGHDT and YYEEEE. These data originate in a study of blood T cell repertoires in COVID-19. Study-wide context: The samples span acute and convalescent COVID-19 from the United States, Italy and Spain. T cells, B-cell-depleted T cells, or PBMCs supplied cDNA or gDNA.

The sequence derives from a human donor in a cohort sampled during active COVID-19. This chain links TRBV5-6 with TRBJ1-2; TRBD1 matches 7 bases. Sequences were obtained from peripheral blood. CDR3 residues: CASSTGQYYGYTF. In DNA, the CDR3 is TGTGCCAGCAGCACGGGACAGTACTATGGCTACACCTTC.